A single sample is the source of the 11 T cell receptor beta chains below, sequenced in a study of cytomegalovirus exposure and HLA in healthy donors. Vbeta (60) and Jbeta (13) primers were used in the PCR. TCRdb's table, derived via immunoSEQ multiplex PCR, lists solely in-frame clones and lacks some. The sample contains about 170,000 clones, 84% of which appear only once. Input material: PBMCs. Receptors were obtained from a boy aged 2-15 years in good health and CMV-seronegative.

This clone was seen once. The gene calls are TRBV7-9 and TRBJ2-1, with D possibly being TRBD2 (6 bases). There are 16 residues in the CDR3. Germline CDR1 is SEHNR and CDR2 is FQNEAQ (reference sequence). With 5 bases removed from V and 0 bases from J, the gap between germline ends came to 14 bases. The CDR3 sequence: CASSPRSGRSYNEQFF. As DNA, the CDR3 is TGTGCCAGCAGCCCCCGAAGCGGGCGCTCCTACAATGAGCAGTTCTTC.

The chain has TRBV2 and TRBJ2-1; TRBD2 matches 8 bases. The germline V gene encodes CDR1 SNHLY and CDR2 FYNNEI. The CDR3 is 13 amino acids. V shed 5 bases, J shed 8 bases, and the junction held 5 bases outside the gene matches. CDR3 loop: CASSTGLADEQFF. The CDR3 coding sequence is TGTGCCAGCAGTACCGGACTAGCAGATGAGCAGTTCTTC.

The rearrangement uses TRBV5-8 and TRBJ1-1; unclear D gene. The germline V gene encodes CDR1 SGHTS and CDR2 YDEGEE. The CDR3 has 14 residues. V was pared by 2 bases and J by 1 base, with 9 bases between. As DNA, the CDR3 is TGTGCCAGCAGCTTAGGCCCAGGGAACACTGAAGCTTTCTTT. Its protein product is CASSLGPGNTEAFF.

This chain connects TRBV29-1 to TRBJ2-7; 9 bases agree with TRBD1. The CDR3 sequence is 18 residues long. CDR1 SQVTM and CDR2 ANQGSEA come from the germline V gene. The trim removed 4 bases at V and 5 bases at J, leaving 21 bases unmatched. CDR3 sequence reads: CSVVGQGRNGRTGDEQYF. CDR3 DNA: TGCAGCGTTGTGGGACAGGGTAGGAACGGGAGAACGGGCGACGAGCAGTACTTC.

The rearrangement links TRBV5-4 to TRBJ1-2; TRBD1 matches 10 bases. V lost 1 base to trimming and J lost 4 bases; unmatched junction nucleotides: 4. The germline V gene has CDR1 SGHNT and CDR2 YYREEE (reference sequence). The CDR3 is 15 amino acids. DNA for the CDR3: TGTGCCAGCAGCTTGATGGGACAGGGGACCTATGGCTACACCTTC. It codes for CASSLMGQGTYGYTF.

The chain uses TRBV7-2 and TRBJ1-1; TRBD1 agrees at 8 bases. The V gene's germline CDR1 is SGHTA and CDR2 FQGNSA. The CDR3 has 14 residues. The junction had 4 bases not matched to a gene; V was cut back by 4 bases and J by 3 bases. CDR3 in DNA: TGTGCCAGCAGCTGGACAGGGTGGGACACTGAAGCTTTCTTT. It translates to CASSWTGWDTEAFF. The full variable domain, in which reference TRBV7-2 and TRBJ1-1 provide the parts outside the CDR3, is GAGVSQSPSNKVTEKGKDVELRCDPISGHTALYWYRQSLGQGLEFLIYFQGNSAPDKSGLPSDRFSAERTGGSVSTLTIQRTQQEDSAVYLCASSWTGWDTEAFFGQGTRLTVV.

This clone has just one count. V gene TRBV9 combines with J gene TRBJ2-5; possibly TRBD2 for D (6 bases). Germline V CDR1 and CDR2: SGDLS, YYNGEE. The length of the CDR3 is 15 residues. Trimming stripped 3 bases from V and 0 bases from J, with 12 bases between. The CDR3 nucleotides read TGTGCCAGCAGCGACTCTAGCGCCCACCAAGAGACCCAGTACTTC. Protein product: CASSDSSAHQETQYF.

This rearrangement joins TRBV30 to TRBJ1-5, with TRBD1 matching over 7 bases. The J segment lost 6 bases and the V segment lost 5 bases, leaving 7 bases of the junction unmatched. Germline CDR1 reads GTSNPN; CDR2 reads SVGIG (reference sequence). The CDR3 is made up of 13 amino acids. CDR3 loop: CAWGEGAAQPQHF. In DNA, the CDR3 is TGTGCCTGGGGTGAGGGGGCGGCTCAGCCCCAGCATTTT.

The chain carries TRBV19 and TRBJ1-4; D call uncertain. V was shortened by 6 bases and J by 0 bases, with 20 bases between the two germline ends. CDR1 is LNHDA, CDR2 SQIVND, per germline (reference sequence). The CDR3 has 18 residues. The CDR3 sequence is CASSSDTEGFATNEKLFF. The CDR3, as DNA: TGTGCCAGTAGCTCCGACACGGAGGGATTTGCAACTAATGAAAAACTGTTTTTT.

This clone was found once. The rearrangement uses TRBV5-1 and TRBJ2-7; 10 bases align to TRBD1. The CDR3 loop spans 14 amino acids. Losses at the gene ends were 5 bases for V and 4 bases for J; bases not matched to a gene: 6. CDR1 and CDR2 from the germline V gene are SGHRS and YFSETQ. CDR3 nucleotide sequence: TGCGCCAGCAGGTCCCGACAGGGGGCGTACGAGCAGTACTTC. Its translation: CASRSRQGAYEQYF.

The chain links TRBV19 to TRBJ2-7; D is unresolved. The CDR3 covers 13 residues. Trimming cost V 5 bases and J 3 bases, with 11 bases left between them. Per germline, CDR1 LNHDA and CDR2 SQIVND (reference sequence). The CDR3 protein is CASSGSASYEQYF. The CDR3, as DNA: TGTGCCAGTAGTGGGTCAGCTAGCTACGAGCAGTACTTC.